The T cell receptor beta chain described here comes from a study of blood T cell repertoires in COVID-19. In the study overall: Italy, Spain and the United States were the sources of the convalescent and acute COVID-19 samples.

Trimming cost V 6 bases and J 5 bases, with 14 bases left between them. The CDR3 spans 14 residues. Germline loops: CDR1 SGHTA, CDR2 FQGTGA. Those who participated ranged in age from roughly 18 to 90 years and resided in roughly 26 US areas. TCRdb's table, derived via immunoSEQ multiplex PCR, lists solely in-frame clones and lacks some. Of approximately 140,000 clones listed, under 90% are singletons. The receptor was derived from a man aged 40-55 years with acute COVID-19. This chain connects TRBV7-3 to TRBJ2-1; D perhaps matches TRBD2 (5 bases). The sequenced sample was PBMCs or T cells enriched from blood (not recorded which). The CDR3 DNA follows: TGTGCCAGCAGTCCCAGCCGGGGAAACAATGAGCAGTTCTTC. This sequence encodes CASSPSRGNNEQFF.